The T cell receptor beta chain described here comes from a study of monozygotic twins with inflammatory bowel disease. Without any T cell sorting, total RNA was isolated from whole blood. TCRdb re-called the 5' RACE reads; every CDR3 protein appears as one record, without DNA. In total, the table holds approximately 150,000 distinct CDR3 sequences. Concerning this clonotype: Its target is unknown.

Study results and limitations: Repertoire similarity did not differ between concordant and discordant twins, perhaps due to limited power. Patient repertoires may carry noise from differing immunosuppressive treatments.

This CDR3 has 13 residues. Germline-derived CDR1 and CDR2 are SGHRS and YFSETQ. The receptor was isolated from a human donor with ulcerative colitis or Crohn's disease, or a healthy co-twin of an affected twin (not recorded which). V and J are TRBV5-1 and TRBJ1-2. Sequencing was performed on blood. The CDR3 protein is CASSWGTVNGYTF.